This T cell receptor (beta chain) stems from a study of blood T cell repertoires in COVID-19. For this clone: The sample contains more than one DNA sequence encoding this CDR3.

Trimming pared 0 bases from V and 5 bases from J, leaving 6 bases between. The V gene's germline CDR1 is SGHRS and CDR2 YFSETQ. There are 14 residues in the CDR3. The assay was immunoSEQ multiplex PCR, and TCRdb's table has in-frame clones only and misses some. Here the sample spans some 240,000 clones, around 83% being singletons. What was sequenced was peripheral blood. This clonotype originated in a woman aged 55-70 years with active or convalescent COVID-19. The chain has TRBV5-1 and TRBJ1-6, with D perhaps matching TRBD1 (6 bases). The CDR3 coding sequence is TGCGCCAGCAGCTTGGGACAGGATAATTCACCCCTCCACTTT. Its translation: CASSLGQDNSPLHF.